The present T cell receptor (beta chain) was sequenced within a study of shared clonotypes between healthy human individuals. Study findings and constraints: Few donors restricted represented genetic and exposure-history diversity.

With respect to this clone: Antigen unknown.

This CDR3 region has 14 residues. Germline trimming cut 3 bases from V and 5 bases from J; bases unmatched to any gene: 5. Germline values: CDR1 SGHVS, CDR2 FQNEAQ. Per the original data handling: In the immunoSEQ data, sequences were junction-only and lacked quality scores, so filtering differed. Using immunoSEQ multiplex PCR, the repertoire was profiled, and TCRdb retains in-frame clones only, with some absent. Clone size and V and J calls were adopted from that table, with D and trimming inferred from the DNA. The sample lists about 770,000 clones, 55% to 80% occurring once. This TCR was recovered from a woman in her 30s in good health. The chain joins TRBV7-8 to TRBJ2-3, with 7 nucleotides matching TRBD2. Sequenced sample: memory CD4+ T cells sorted from blood. Subset described: CD45RA-negative fraction. CDR3 sequence: CASSLGGNLDTQYF. The CDR3 DNA is TGTGCCAGCAGCTTGGGGGGGAATTTAGATACGCAGTATTTT.